The T cell receptor (beta chain) under discussion was sequenced for a study of shared clonotypes between healthy human individuals. Study outcomes and limitations: Relative to memory subsets, naive subsets generally showed larger estimated richness. Some clonotypes were shared by all four sorted-subset donors, while others were not shared. The non-shared ones had lower generation probabilities than the shared ones.

Germline V lookup: CDR1 LGHNA, CDR2 YNFKEQ. Trimming took 3 bases from V and 1 from J, leaving 12 bases between them. The CDR3 has 16 amino acids. The protocol was immunoSEQ multiplex PCR, while the TCRdb copy is restricted to in-frame clones and leaves out a portion. In the table there are 550,000 to 800,000 clones, 74% of which are singletons. In the case of this clone: Antigen unknown.

The TCR originated in a woman under 40 in good health. This rearrangement joins TRBV4-2 to TRBJ2-2, with D perhaps TRBD2 (6 bases). Sequenced: memory CD4+ T cells sorted from blood. Subset given: CD45RA-negative fraction. The CDR3 nucleotides read TGTGCCAGCAGCCATCGGGGCGGGGAGAACACCGGGGAGCTGTTTTTT. Translating gives CASSHRGGENTGELFF.